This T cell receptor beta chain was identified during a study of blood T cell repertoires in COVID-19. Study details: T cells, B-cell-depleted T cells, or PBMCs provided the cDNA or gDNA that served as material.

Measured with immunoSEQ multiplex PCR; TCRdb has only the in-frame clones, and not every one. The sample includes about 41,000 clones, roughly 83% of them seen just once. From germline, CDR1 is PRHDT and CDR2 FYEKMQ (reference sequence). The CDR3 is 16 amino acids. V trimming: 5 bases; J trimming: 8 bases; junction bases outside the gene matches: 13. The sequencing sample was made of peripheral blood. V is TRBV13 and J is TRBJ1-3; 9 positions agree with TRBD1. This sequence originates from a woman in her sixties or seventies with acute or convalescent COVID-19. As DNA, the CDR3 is TGTGCCAGCAGCAAGCGGGACAGGGTCCGAGAGCACACCATATATTTT. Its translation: CASSKRDRVREHTIYF.